The 24 T cell receptor beta chains listed next were all sequenced from one sample in a study of blood T cell repertoires in COVID-19. Using immunoSEQ multiplex PCR, the repertoire was profiled, and TCRdb retains in-frame clones only, with some absent. The sample shows about 39,000 clones, 65% to 85% of them seen only once. Sequenced: peripheral blood. All receptors derive from a man aged 55 to 70 in a cohort sampled during active COVID-19.

The genes are TRBV5-6 and TRBJ1-1, with 8 bases aligning to TRBD1. In germline, CDR1 is SGHDT, CDR2 YYEEEE. This CDR3 has 15 amino acids. The V and J ends lost 5 bases and 1 base, in that order; junction bases with no gene match: 7. DNA for the CDR3: TGTGCCAGCAGAGGATCGGACAGGGCGAACACTGAAGCTTTCTTT. This codes for CASRGSDRANTEAFF.

This clone was picked up one time. The V gene is TRBV10-2, the J gene TRBJ2-5; D is possibly TRBD2 (6 bases). In germline, CDR1 is WSHSY, CDR2 SAAADI. The V end lost 6 bases, the J end lost 0 bases, and 11 bases lay between the germline ends. There are 14 residues in the CDR3. CDR3 DNA: TGCGCCAGCAGCCCAGGACTAAACCAAGAGACCCAGTACTTC. It is translated as CASSPGLNQETQYF.

The genes are TRBV2 and TRBJ2-3, with 9 positions matching TRBD1. Germline CDR1 is SNHLY and CDR2 is FYNNEI. The CDR3 runs 15 residues. The V and J ends lost 4 bases and 0 bases, in that order; junction bases with no gene match: 2. CDR3 loop: CASSAGTGSTDTQYF. The CDR3 coding sequence is TGTGCCAGCAGTGCCGGGACAGGGAGCACAGATACGCAGTATTTT.

This rearrangement joins TRBV24-1 to TRBJ1-2; D not resolved. V gave up 4 bases and J gave up 4 bases, with 9 bases separating them. This CDR3 region has 13 residues. Germline-derived CDR1 and CDR2 are KGHDR and SFDVKD. CDR3 coding DNA: TGTGCCACCAGTGACCCAGCGTCCTATGGCTACACCTTC. It translates to CATSDPASYGYTF.

The V gene is TRBV11-3, the J gene TRBJ2-2, with a weak D call TRBD2 (5 bases). CDR1 and CDR2 (germline): SGHNT, YENEEA. Trimming left V 9 bases short and J 5 bases short, with 16 bases between. The CDR3 loop spans 14 amino acids. The CDR3 DNA reads TGTGCCAGTAGATTAGGAGAGGGTACCGGGGAGCTGTTTTTT. Protein product: CASRLGEGTGELFF. The full variable domain, rest sourced from reference TRBV11-3 and TRBJ2-2, is EAGVVQSPRYKIIEKKQPVAFWCNPISGHNTLYWYLQNLGQGPELLIRYENEEAVDDSQLPKDRFSAERLKGVDSTLKIQPAELGDSAVYLCASRLGEGTGELFFGEGSRLTVL.

Turning to this clone: Additional DNA sequences in this sample encode the identical CDR3. The V and J genes are TRBV5-1 and TRBJ2-5; D gene unclear. V gave up 2 bases and J gave up 4 bases, with 3 bases separating them. The CDR3 runs 11 residues. In germline, CDR1 is SGHRS, CDR2 YFSETQ. For the CDR3, the DNA is TGCGCCAGCAGCTTCGGAGAGACCCAGTACTTC. It encodes CASSFGETQYF.

The chain carries TRBV11-2 and TRBJ2-3; 9 positions match TRBD2. Germline lookup yields CDR1 SGHAT and CDR2 FQNNGV. CDR3 length: 16 residues. Trimming took 1 base from V and 4 from J; bases not matched to a gene: 6. CDR3 sequence: CASSLGFSGSPDTQYF. The CDR3 DNA reads TGTGCCAGCAGCTTAGGTTTTAGCGGGAGTCCAGATACGCAGTATTTT.

The chain couples TRBV7-6 to TRBJ1-4; no clear D gene. The CDR3 runs to 14 residues. Germline V gene data show CDR1 as SGHVS and CDR2 as FNYEAQ. V was pared by 1 base and J by 4 bases, with 7 bases between. CDR3 protein: CASSLGAVNEKLFF. For the CDR3, the DNA is TGTGCCAGCAGCTTAGGGGCAGTTAATGAAAAACTGTTTTTT.

This clone came up once. The chain joins TRBV18 to TRBJ2-2; 9 bases agree with TRBD1. CDR1 is KGHSH, CDR2 LQKENI, per germline. The CDR3 has 15 amino acids. With 4 bases clipped from V and 7 bases from J, the junction kept 7 bases outside the gene matches. The chain's CDR3 is CASSRWTGEGGELFF. The CDR3 DNA reads as TGTGCCAGCTCACGGTGGACAGGGGAAGGCGGGGAGCTGTTTTTT.

The rearrangement uses TRBV6-6 and TRBJ2-2; no reliable D call. Trimming removed 6 bases at V and 3 bases at J, with 11 bases between. The CDR3 is made up of 14 amino acids. The germline gives CDR1 MNHNY, CDR2 SVGAGI (reference sequence). This chain's CDR3 is CASRTEYDTGELFF. The CDR3 coding sequence is TGTGCCAGCAGAACCGAGTACGACACCGGGGAGCTGTTTTTT.

CDR3 coding DNA: TGTGCCAGCAGAAGGTCCACTACCACAGATACGCAGTATTTT. It translates to CASRRSTTTDTQYF. V gene TRBV7-8 combines with J gene TRBJ2-3; no clear D. CDR1 is SGHVS and CDR2 is FQNEAQ in the germline V gene. This CDR3 spans 14 amino acids. With 6 bases removed from V and 2 bases from J, the gap between germline ends came to 12 bases.

V is TRBV3-1 (or the pseudogene TRBV3-2) and J is TRBJ2-2, with 12 bases fitting TRBD2. Germline V gene lookup returns CDR1 LGHDT and CDR2 YNNKEL (reference sequence). V lost 4 bases and J lost 6; bases outside the gene matches: 6. This CDR3 has 16 residues. The CDR3 DNA sequence: TGTGCCAGCAGCCCGCAACTAGCGGGAGGTTCCGGGGAGCTGTTTTTT. Translated, it gives CASSPQLAGGSGELFF.

This chain links TRBV27 with TRBJ1-2; D remains unclear. The CDR3 is 14 residues long. Trimming removed 3 bases from V and 2 bases from J, with 10 bases in between. The V gene's germline CDR1 is MNHEY and CDR2 SMNVEV (reference sequence). This CDR3 is CASSLGRPNYGYTF. The CDR3 coding sequence is TGTGCCAGCAGTTTGGGCAGACCCAACTATGGCTACACCTTC.

The CDR3 DNA follows: TGTGCCAGCAGTTTCGGGACTAGCGGGAGGGAGCAGTTCTTC. Translating it yields CASSFGTSGREQFF. The V gene is TRBV27, the J gene TRBJ2-1; TRBD2 agrees at 15 bases. Germline CDR1 MNHEY, CDR2 SMNVEV (reference sequence). This CDR3 is built from 14 residues. Unmatched junction bases numbered 1, after V lost 3 bases and J lost 10 bases.

The chain recombines TRBV5-1 with TRBJ2-7; 10 bases line up with TRBD1. This CDR3 comprises 14 residues. J gave up 6 bases and V 0 bases, and 3 bases lay outside the gene matches. The germline gives CDR1 SGHRS, CDR2 YFSETQ. The CDR3 DNA reads as TGCGCCAGCAGCTTGGGAGGGACAGGGGCCGAGCAGTACTTC. It translates to CASSLGGTGAEQYF.

This chain connects TRBV5-5 to TRBJ2-3; no clear D. The CDR3 is 14 residues long. CDR1 and CDR2 (germline): SGHKS, YYEKEE (reference sequence). V lost 1 base and J 1 base, leaving 7 bases between the germline ends. The CDR3 bases are TGTGCCAGCAGCTTGATACCAGGCACAGATACGCAGTATTTT. Translating gives CASSLIPGTDTQYF.

V usage is TRBV27 and J usage is TRBJ1-4, with 7 bases matching TRBD1. Trimming cost V 6 bases and J 5 bases; bases outside gene matches: 6. This CDR3 region has 14 residues. Germline V gene sequence: CDR1 MNHEY, CDR2 SMNVEV (reference sequence). This CDR3 is CASSLTGINEKLFF. In DNA, the CDR3 is TGTGCCAGCAGCCTGACAGGGATCAATGAAAAACTGTTTTTT.

This chain connects TRBV2 to TRBJ2-7; 7 bases are a match to TRBD1. The CDR3 spans 14 residues. The germline V gene has CDR1 SNHLY and CDR2 FYNNEI. Trimming removed 4 bases from V and 2 bases from J; junction bases left unmatched: 5. The CDR3 is CASSVRDSPYEQYF. The CDR3 DNA is TGTGCCAGCAGTGTCCGGGACAGTCCCTACGAGCAGTACTTC.

Concerning this clone: Other DNA sequences within the sample encode an identical CDR3. The chain employs TRBV12-3 or TRBV12-4 and TRBJ1-5; D uncertain. The CDR3 has 12 residues. V was clipped by 6 bases and J by 1 base, with 4 bases between them. CDR3: CASSVSNQPQHF. The CDR3 nucleotides are TGTGCCAGCAGCGTGAGCAATCAGCCCCAGCATTTT.

The sample holds a few counts of this clone. The J gene is TRBJ1-6, the V gene TRBV5-4; no definite D call. V was pared by 5 bases and J by 10 bases, with 19 bases between. Germline V gene sequence: CDR1 SGHNT, CDR2 YYREEE (reference sequence). The length of the CDR3 is 15 residues. In nucleotides, the CDR3 is TGTGCCAGCAGACTCACGACACAGACCTTATCACCCCTCCACTTT. Its protein is CASRLTTQTLSPLHF.

The chain joins TRBV28 to TRBJ1-5; D unclear. Looked up from germline, CDR1 is MDHEN and CDR2 is SYDVKM. This CDR3 has 12 residues. V was trimmed by 3 bases and J by 3 bases, leaving 3 bases between them. This CDR3 is CASSFLNQPQHF. DNA for the CDR3: TGTGCCAGCAGTTTCCTCAATCAGCCCCAGCATTTT.

V usage is TRBV5-4 and J usage is TRBJ1-2; D is perhaps TRBD1 (5 bases). The CDR3 length is 15 residues. The germline V and J ends were trimmed by 2 bases and 5 bases, with 16 bases remaining between them. Per germline, CDR1 SGHNT and CDR2 YYREEE (reference sequence). In DNA, the CDR3 is TGTGCCAGCAGCTTCTTTTCGGTCAGACAGTATGGCTACACCTTC. This encodes CASSFFSVRQYGYTF. The full variable domain, its missing parts supplied by reference TRBV5-4 and TRBJ1-2, is ETGVTQSPTHLIKTRGQQVTLRCSSQSGHNTVSWYQQALGQGPQFIFQYYREEENGRGNFPPRFSGLQFPNYSSELNVNALELDDSALYLCASSFFSVRQYGYTFGSGTRLTVV.

The J gene is TRBJ1-5, the V gene TRBV2; tentatively, D is TRBD1 (5 bases). This CDR3 spans 18 amino acids. Germline assignment: CDR1 SNHLY and CDR2 FYNNEI. Trimming stripped 1 base from V and 7 bases from J, with 23 bases between. DNA for the CDR3: TGTGCCAGCAGTGAAGGGCGGCGGGGAGGGGTGATTGGACAGCCCCAGCATTTT. Amino acid sequence: CASSEGRRGGVIGQPQHF.

This clone was seen a single time. This chain uses TRBV3-1 (or the pseudogene TRBV3-2) with TRBJ1-6, with 8 bases lining up with TRBD1. The J segment lost 8 bases and the V segment lost 0 bases, leaving 3 bases of the junction unmatched. This CDR3 region has 15 residues. Germline values: CDR1 LGHDT, CDR2 YNNKEL (reference sequence). This chain's CDR3 is CASSQDDRGYSPLHF. The CDR3 DNA follows: TGTGCCAGCAGCCAAGACGACAGGGGATATTCACCCCTCCACTTT.